The sample holds a few counts of the clone carrying this TCR beta chain. Its antigen is still unknown. Amplified TCR beta CDR3 regions came from RNA transcripts. First-round RT-PCR with HTBI primers amplified the TCR CDR3 region. TCRdb used MiXCR to reprocess the multiplex PCR reads, holding one entry per CDR3 protein. The sample includes 450,000 to 600,000 distinct CDR3 sequences, 15% to 20% of them seen just once. This entry comes from a study of T cells in Graves' hyperthyroidism and ophthalmopathy. General observations from the study: A model of 13 V-J features distinguished ophthalmopathy from stable hyperthyroidism.

The study included ophthalmopathy patients with Clinical Activity Score at least 3, NOSPECS grade at least 4 and duration under 3 months. The V and J ends lost 6 bases and 3 bases respectively, with 14 bases between them. CDR1 is ENHRY, CDR2 SYGVKD, per germline. This CDR3 is built from 14 residues. The sample consisted of blood. This receptor was identified in a man aged 40-50 years with Graves' ophthalmopathy. The chain links TRBV10-3 to TRBJ1-1; D gene unclear. The CDR3, as DNA: TGTGCCATCAGCAGTCGGGATGCGGACACTGAAGCTTTCTTT. The encoded protein is CAISSRDADTEAFF.